The next 8 T cell receptor beta chains were all read from a single sample in a study of blood T cell repertoires in COVID-19 (dated by TCRdb to 2018 to 2020). The method behind the library was the immunoSEQ multiplex PCR assay. Entries here come from immuneACCESS through TCRdb and include only in-frame sequences with V and J called. Some clones fail to appear in such tables; in the studies checked, an unresolved V gene covers under half of the shortfall, and the cause of the remainder is unknown. The sample profile shows a few hundred thousand clones; about four fifths of them were found once. Clones ranked in the top ten supply approximately 1.8% of the sample. The sequenced material came from peripheral blood. These receptors originate from a man under 40 who had recovered from COVID-19.

V is TRBV12-3 or TRBV12-4 and J is TRBJ1-4; D is perhaps TRBD1 (5 bases). The ends were cut back, 3 bases at V and 7 bases at J, with 9 bases in the middle. This CDR3 comprises 13 residues. The CDR3 DNA reads as TGTGCCAGCAGTTTGTGGCAGGGTGAAAAACTGTTTTTT. Amino acid sequence: CASSLWQGEKLFF.

This chain joins TRBV4-1 and TRBJ2-7, with D perhaps matching TRBD2 (6 bases). Germline loops: CDR1 MGHRA, CDR2 YSYEKL. The CDR3 totals 15 residues. V was shortened by 3 bases and J by 6 bases, with 18 bases between the two germline ends. The CDR3 region is CASSHLPSGVGEQYF. The CDR3 bases are TGCGCCAGCAGCCATCTTCCCTCGGGGGTAGGCGAGCAGTACTTC.

To note about this clone: A much more abundant neighbour one base away suggests this may be a read error. The V call is TRBV5-8, the J call TRBJ1-2, with D hard to call. This CDR3 region has 12 residues. Germline V gene lookup returns CDR1 SGHTS and CDR2 YDEGEE. Trimming took 2 bases from V and 6 from J, leaving 8 bases between them. The CDR3 loop reads CASSFGRNGYTF. The DNA for the CDR3 is TGTGCCAGCAGCTTCGGCAGGAATGGCTACACCTTC.

The genes are TRBV29-1 and TRBJ2-7; D possibly corresponds to TRBD2 (6 bases). With 8 bases removed from V and 1 base from J, the gap between germline ends came to 12 bases. The germline CDR1 and CDR2 sequences are SQVTM and ANQGSEA. The CDR3 totals 12 residues. CDR3 bases: TGCAGCTTTCGCGGGGCTTCCTACGAGCAGTACTTC. It codes for CSFRGASYEQYF.

The rearrangement links TRBV6-5 to TRBJ1-1; no firm D call. The CDR3 is 14 residues long. The V end lost 0 bases, the J end lost 2 bases, and 7 bases lay between the germline ends. CDR1 is MNHEY, CDR2 SVGAGI, per germline. The CDR3 nucleotides read TGTGCCAGCAGTTACTCGAGTCTCAACACTGAAGCTTTCTTT. Translating gives CASSYSSLNTEAFF.

The chain combines TRBV20-1 with TRBJ2-7, with D unresolved. The V gene lost 2 bases and the J gene lost 5 bases, with 7 bases spanning the gap. The CDR3 totals 11 residues. CDR1 and CDR2 (germline): DFQATT, SNEGSKA (reference sequence). This CDR3 is CSARPNDEQYF. DNA of the CDR3: TGCAGTGCTAGACCCAATGACGAGCAGTACTTC.

V and J are TRBV6-5 and TRBJ1-2; tentative D call: TRBD1 (6 bases). The CDR3 covers 15 residues. From germline, CDR1 is MNHEY and CDR2 SVGAGI. V lost 0 bases and J lost 4, with 12 bases in between. CDR3 region: CASSYSSAGAYGYTF. CDR3 bases: TGTGCCAGCAGTTACTCTTCGGCGGGGGCCTATGGCTACACCTTC.

This chain links TRBV7-9 with TRBJ1-3; maybe TRBD1 (6 bases). CDR1 SEHNR and CDR2 FQNEAQ come from the germline V gene (reference sequence). CDR3 size: 15 residues. The V gene lost 4 bases and the J gene lost 3 bases, with 13 bases spanning the gap. CDR3 bases: TGTGCCAGCAGCTCACCAGCAGGGGTTGGAAACACCATATATTTT. Protein: CASSSPAGVGNTIYF.